One sample yielded the 22 T cell receptor beta chains listed below, sequenced in a study of response to subunit inactivated influenza vaccine. In TCRdb, the RT-PCR reads were re-called with MiXCR into one record per CDR3 protein. The sample includes about 520,000 distinct CDR3 sequences, approximately 7.8% of them seen just once. The sequences come from PBMCs from blood, collected around 25 months after vaccination. These TCRs come from a man in his fifties or sixties who received an inactivated influenza vaccine.

This clonotype has ten or more counts. The chain has TRBV28 and TRBJ2-1, with 13 bases matching TRBD2. The V gene's germline CDR1 is MDHEN and CDR2 SYDVKM. Trimming cost V 6 bases and J 2 bases; bases outside gene matches: 1. This CDR3 has 15 amino acids. The CDR3 DNA is TGTGCCAGCAGCACTAGCGGGAGGGCCTACAATGAGCAGTTCTTC. Translation gives CASSTSGRAYNEQFF.

The chain carries TRBV5-4 and TRBJ2-7, with TRBD1 matching over 8 bases. The germline gives CDR1 SGHNT, CDR2 YYREEE (reference sequence). This CDR3 has 15 amino acids. V dropped 5 bases and J dropped 5; count of bases not matched to a gene: 12. Here the CDR3 reads CASRPAGQGTDEQYF. The CDR3 DNA is TGTGCCAGCAGACCAGCCGGACAGGGCACGGACGAGCAGTACTTC.

The rearrangement joins TRBV7-2 to TRBJ2-1; 9 bases are shared with TRBD2. Looked up from germline, CDR1 is SGHTA and CDR2 is FQGNSA. Trimming cost V 5 bases and J 5 bases; bases outside gene matches: 7. The CDR3 runs to 15 residues. CDR3 in DNA: TGTGCCAGCAGCCCTTATCTAGCGGGGAACAATGAGCAGTTCTTC. Translated: CASSPYLAGNNEQFF.

This clonotype was seen a handful of times. J is TRBJ2-2 and V is TRBV5-8; 7 bases agree with TRBD1. V gave up 1 base and J gave up 4 bases; unmatched junction bases: 4. This CDR3 region has 15 residues. Per the germline V gene, CDR1 is SGHTS and CDR2 is YDEGEE. The CDR3 coding sequence is TGTGCCAGCAGCTTGAACAGGGGTCCCACCGGGGAGCTGTTTTTT. As protein: CASSLNRGPTGELFF.

The chain uses TRBV11-2 and TRBJ2-4; no reliable D call. This CDR3 has 12 residues. The V gene lost 5 bases and the J gene lost 6 bases, with 8 bases spanning the gap. Germline loops: CDR1 SGHAT, CDR2 FQNNGV. The CDR3 here is CASSRDGNIQYF. The CDR3 DNA is TGTGCCAGCAGCCGTGACGGAAACATTCAGTACTTC.

The chain's CDR3 is CASSRTVGLISYNEQFF. As DNA, the CDR3 is TGTGCCAGCAGCCGCACGGTGGGTCTAATCTCCTACAATGAGCAGTTCTTC. The rearrangement uses TRBV12-3 or TRBV12-4 and TRBJ2-1; D not certain. The CDR3 has 17 amino acids. The ends were cut back, 6 bases at V and 0 bases at J, with 18 bases in the middle.

The chain carries TRBV6-1 and TRBJ2-4, with 9 bases matching TRBD1. V lost 5 bases to trimming and J lost 9 bases; unmatched junction nucleotides: 8. There are 14 residues in the CDR3. The germline V gene encodes CDR1 MNHNS and CDR2 SASEGT. The CDR3 DNA reads as TGTGCCAGCAGTCCCCAGACAGGGGGGGCCATTCAGTACTTC. It is translated as CASSPQTGGAIQYF.

CDR3 sequence: CAWRGDRGLYNEQFF. CDR3 nucleotides: TGTGCCTGGAGGGGGGACAGGGGATTATACAATGAGCAGTTCTTC. V gene TRBV30 combines with J gene TRBJ2-1, with 10 bases aligning to TRBD1. The CDR3 sequence is 15 residues long. The V and J ends lost 3 bases and 4 bases, in that order; junction bases with no gene match: 6. The germline gives CDR1 GTSNPN, CDR2 SVGIG (reference sequence).

V is TRBV20-1 and J is TRBJ1-4; 9 bases match TRBD1. V lost 5 bases to trimming and J lost 7 bases; unmatched junction nucleotides: 8. CDR1 and CDR2 (germline): DFQATT, SNEGSKA (reference sequence). CDR3 length: 14 residues. CDR3 loop: CSAPRTGAPEKLFF. CDR3 nucleotide sequence: TGCAGTGCTCCCCGGACAGGGGCCCCTGAAAAACTGTTTTTT.

The table lists this clonotype with many counts. In DNA, the CDR3 is TGTGCCATCAGTCTCCAGGGGAAGGGGTACGAGCAGTACTTC. This sequence encodes CAISLQGKGYEQYF. This rearrangement joins TRBV10-3 to TRBJ2-7, with D possibly being TRBD1 (6 bases). The CDR3 sequence is 14 residues long. Per the germline V gene, CDR1 is ENHRY and CDR2 is SYGVKD. The germline V and J ends were trimmed by 5 bases and 4 bases, with 15 bases remaining between them.

There are a few counts of this clonotype. This chain uses TRBV20-1 with TRBJ2-5, with TRBD2 as a possible D gene (6 bases). The CDR3 consists of 13 residues. Germline V gene sequence: CDR1 DFQATT, CDR2 SNEGSKA (reference sequence). Trimming shortened V by 5 bases and J by 2 bases, and 12 bases separated the two germline ends. The CDR3 DNA follows: TGCAGTGCTGTGGAGGGGTCACAAGAGACCCAGTACTTC. Residues: CSAVEGSQETQYF.

This clonotype was picked up a small number of times. The V and J genes are TRBV15 and TRBJ2-1, with TRBD1 matching 9 bases. Trimming cost V 3 bases and J 4 bases; bases outside gene matches: 4. This CDR3 contains 15 residues. In germline, CDR1 is LNHNV, CDR2 YYDKDF (reference sequence). The CDR3 DNA reads as TGTGCCACCAGCAGCGGACAGGGGCCATACAATGAGCAGTTCTTC. Its protein is CATSSGQGPYNEQFF. Together with reference TRBV15 and TRBJ2-1, the CDR3 gives the full variable domain: DAMVIQNPRYQVTQFGKPVTLSCSQTLNHNVMYWYQQKSSQAPKLLFHYYDKDFNNEADTPDNFQSRRPNTSFCFLDIRSPGLGDTAMYLCATSSGQGPYNEQFFGPGTRLTVL.

This clonotype occurred many times. The chain has TRBV28 and TRBJ1-1; the match to TRBD1 covers 7 bases. The germline gives CDR1 MDHEN, CDR2 SYDVKM. The CDR3 spans 13 residues. V was pared by 6 bases and J by 5 bases, with 6 bases of the junction left unmatched. CDR3 in DNA: TGTGCCAGCAGAAGGGGGCGAAATACTGAAGCTTTCTTT. Protein: CASRRGRNTEAFF.

V and J are TRBV7-6 and TRBJ2-5; D ambiguous. Germline CDR1 SGHVS, CDR2 FNYEAQ. Trimming pared 0 bases from V and 3 bases from J, leaving 14 bases between. The CDR3 has 16 amino acids. CDR3: CASSLAMGQREETQYF. The DNA for the CDR3 is TGTGCCAGCAGCTTAGCAATGGGCCAGCGAGAAGAGACCCAGTACTTC.

The chain joins TRBV19 to TRBJ1-5; D might be TRBD1 (5 bases). This CDR3 spans 15 amino acids. The V end was cut by 0 bases, the J end by 3 bases, with 9 bases between. CDR1 and CDR2 (germline): LNHDA, SQIVND (reference sequence). CDR3 protein: CASSIDRVDNQPQHF. For the CDR3, the DNA is TGTGCCAGTAGTATAGACAGGGTGGACAATCAGCCCCAGCATTTT.

The chain is built from TRBV7-2 and TRBJ2-5; D not certain. Trimming left V 4 bases short and J 1 base short, with 10 bases between. Germline V lookup: CDR1 SGHTA, CDR2 FQGNSA. The CDR3 length is 14 residues. CDR3 region: CASSSDPGQETQYF. CDR3 DNA: TGTGCCAGCAGCTCGGACCCGGGCCAAGAGACCCAGTACTTC.

Only a few counts were recorded for this clonotype. V is TRBV7-2 and J is TRBJ2-1, with 8 bases matching TRBD2. The CDR3 loop spans 15 amino acids. The germline V gene encodes CDR1 SGHTA and CDR2 FQGNSA. J lost 3 bases, V lost 5 bases, and 6 bases had no gene match. CDR3 amino acids: CASSVPGLVYNEQFF. CDR3 DNA sequence: TGTGCCAGCAGCGTGCCGGGACTAGTCTACAATGAGCAGTTCTTC.

This clonotype has ten or more counts. This chain connects TRBV7-9 to TRBJ2-1; 13 positions agree with TRBD2. The CDR3 runs 16 residues. V lost 5 bases, J lost 5 bases, and 6 bases stayed unmatched. Per the germline V gene, CDR1 is SEHNR and CDR2 is FQNEAQ (reference sequence). The CDR3 nucleotides are TGTGCCAGCAGCAGACTAGCGGGGGGACCAAACAATGAGCAGTTCTTC. This sequence encodes CASSRLAGGPNNEQFF.

This clonotype was seen many times. The V and J genes are TRBV5-1 and TRBJ2-7; D possibly corresponds to TRBD1 (5 bases). Trimming stripped 0 bases from V and 6 bases from J, with 13 bases between. Germline V gene data show CDR1 as SGHRS and CDR2 as YFSETQ. The CDR3 spans 14 residues. The CDR3 is CASSLADQGGEQYF. The CDR3 DNA sequence: TGCGCCAGCAGCTTGGCCGATCAGGGTGGCGAGCAGTACTTC.

There are a few counts of this clonotype. V gene TRBV20-1 combines with J gene TRBJ1-2; D is uncertain. Germline V gene data show CDR1 as DFQATT and CDR2 as SNEGSKA (reference sequence). V lost 3 bases to trimming and J lost 4 bases, with 18 bases between them. This CDR3 has 15 residues. The CDR3 reads CSARELLWGAYGYTF. As DNA, the CDR3 is TGCAGTGCTAGGGAGCTCTTGTGGGGAGCCTATGGCTACACCTTC.

In this sample, this clonotype turned up a few times. The chain recombines TRBV29-1 with TRBJ1-5; no firm D call. V was trimmed by 5 bases and J by 1 base, leaving 9 bases between them. Germline lookup yields CDR1 SQVTM and CDR2 ANQGSEA. The CDR3 covers 13 residues. CDR3 sequence reads: CSVQDGSNQPQHF. The DNA of the CDR3 is TGCAGCGTTCAGGATGGGAGCAATCAGCCCCAGCATTTT.

This clonotype was observed a few times. This rearrangement joins TRBV4-2 to TRBJ1-2, with D possibly matching TRBD1 (5 bases). The CDR3 is 15 residues long. Germline assignment: CDR1 LGHNA and CDR2 YNFKEQ. Deletions cut 0 bases from V and 3 bases from J, with 11 bases between. The CDR3 nucleotides are TGTGCCAGCAGCCAAGACTGGCAGGGTGACTATGGCTACACCTTC. Translation: CASSQDWQGDYGYTF.